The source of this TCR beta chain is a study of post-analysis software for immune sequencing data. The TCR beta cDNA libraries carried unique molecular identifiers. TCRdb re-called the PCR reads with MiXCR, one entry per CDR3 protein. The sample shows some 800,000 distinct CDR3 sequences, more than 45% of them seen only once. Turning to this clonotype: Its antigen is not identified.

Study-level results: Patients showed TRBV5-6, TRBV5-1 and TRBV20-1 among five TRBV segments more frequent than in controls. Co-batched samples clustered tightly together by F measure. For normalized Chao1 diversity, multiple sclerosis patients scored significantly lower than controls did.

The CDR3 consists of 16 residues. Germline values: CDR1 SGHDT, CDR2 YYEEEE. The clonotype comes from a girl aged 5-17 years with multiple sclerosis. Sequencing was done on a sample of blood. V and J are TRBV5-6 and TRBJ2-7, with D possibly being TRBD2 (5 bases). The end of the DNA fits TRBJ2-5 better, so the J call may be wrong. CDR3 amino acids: CASSLSATNAGETQYF. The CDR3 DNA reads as TGTGCCAGCAGCTTGTCCGCGACTAACGCCGGGGAGACCCAGTACTTC.